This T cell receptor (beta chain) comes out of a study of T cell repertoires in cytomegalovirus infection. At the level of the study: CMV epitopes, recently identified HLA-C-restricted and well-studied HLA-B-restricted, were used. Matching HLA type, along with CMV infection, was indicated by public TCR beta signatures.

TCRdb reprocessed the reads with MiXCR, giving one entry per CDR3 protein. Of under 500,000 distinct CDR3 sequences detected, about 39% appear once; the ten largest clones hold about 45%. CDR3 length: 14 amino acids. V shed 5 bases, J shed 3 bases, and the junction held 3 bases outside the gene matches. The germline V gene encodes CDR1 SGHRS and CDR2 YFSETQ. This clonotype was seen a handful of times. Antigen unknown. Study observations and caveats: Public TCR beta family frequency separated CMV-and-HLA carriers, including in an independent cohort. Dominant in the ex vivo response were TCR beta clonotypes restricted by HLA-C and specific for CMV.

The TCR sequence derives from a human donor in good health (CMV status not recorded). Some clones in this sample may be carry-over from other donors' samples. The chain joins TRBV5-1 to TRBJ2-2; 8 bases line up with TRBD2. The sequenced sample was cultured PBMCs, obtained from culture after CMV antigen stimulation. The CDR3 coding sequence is TGCGCCAGCAGGCGGGGGGAGTACACCGGGGAGCTGTTTTTT. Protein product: CASRRGEYTGELFF.